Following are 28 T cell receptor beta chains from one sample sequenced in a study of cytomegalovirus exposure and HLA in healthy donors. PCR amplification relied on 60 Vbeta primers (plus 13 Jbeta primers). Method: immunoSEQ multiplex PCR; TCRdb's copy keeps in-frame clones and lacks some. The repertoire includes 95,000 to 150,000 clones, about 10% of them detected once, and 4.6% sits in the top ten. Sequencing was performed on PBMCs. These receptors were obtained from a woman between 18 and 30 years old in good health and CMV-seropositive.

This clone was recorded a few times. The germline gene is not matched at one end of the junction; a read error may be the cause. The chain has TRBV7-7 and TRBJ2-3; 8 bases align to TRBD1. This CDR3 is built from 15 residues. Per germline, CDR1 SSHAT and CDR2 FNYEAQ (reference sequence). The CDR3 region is CASSPGQGWADTQYF. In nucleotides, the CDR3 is TGTGCTAGCAGCCCCGGACAGGGATGGGCAGATACGCAGTATTTT.

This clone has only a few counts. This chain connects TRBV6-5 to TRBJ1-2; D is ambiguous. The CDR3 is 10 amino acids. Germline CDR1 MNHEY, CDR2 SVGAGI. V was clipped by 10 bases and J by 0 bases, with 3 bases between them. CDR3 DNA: TGTGCCACTTCTAACTATGGCTACACCTTC. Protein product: CATSNYGYTF.

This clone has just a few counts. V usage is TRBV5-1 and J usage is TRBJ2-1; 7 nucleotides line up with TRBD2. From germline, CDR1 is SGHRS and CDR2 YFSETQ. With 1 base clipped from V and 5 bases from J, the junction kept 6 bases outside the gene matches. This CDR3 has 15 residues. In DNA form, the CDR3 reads TGCGCCAGCAGCTTGAGCGGGACTGAGGACAATGAGCAGTTCTTC. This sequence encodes CASSLSGTEDNEQFF. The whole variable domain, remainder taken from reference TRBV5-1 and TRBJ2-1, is KAGVTQTPRYLIKTRGQQVTLSCSPISGHRSVSWYQQTPGQGLQFLFEYFSETQRNKGNFPGRFSGRQFSNSRSEMNVSTLELGDSALYLCASSLSGTEDNEQFFGPGTRLTVL.

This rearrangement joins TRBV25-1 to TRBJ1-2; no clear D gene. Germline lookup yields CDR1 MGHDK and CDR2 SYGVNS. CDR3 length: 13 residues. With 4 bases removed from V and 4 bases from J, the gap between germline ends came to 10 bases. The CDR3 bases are TGTGCCAGCAGTGTGGGGAGTCTCTATGGCTACACCTTC. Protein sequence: CASSVGSLYGYTF.

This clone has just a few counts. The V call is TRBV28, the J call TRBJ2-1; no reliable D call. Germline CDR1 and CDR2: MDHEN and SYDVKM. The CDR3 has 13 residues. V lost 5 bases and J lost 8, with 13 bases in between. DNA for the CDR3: TGTGCCAGCAGTCATCTCGAGGTGGATGAGCAGTTCTTC. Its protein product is CASSHLEVDEQFF. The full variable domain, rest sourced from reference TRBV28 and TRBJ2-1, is DVKVTQSSRYLVKRTGEKVFLECVQDMDHENMFWYRQDPGLGLRLIYFSYDVKMKEKGDIPEGYSVSREKKERFSLILESASTNQTSMYLCASSHLEVDEQFFGPGTRLTVL.

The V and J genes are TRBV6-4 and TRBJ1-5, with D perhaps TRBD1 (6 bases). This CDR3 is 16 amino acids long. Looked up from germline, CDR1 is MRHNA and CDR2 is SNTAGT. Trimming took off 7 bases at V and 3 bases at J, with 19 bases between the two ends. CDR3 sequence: CASMKRGGPSNQPQHF. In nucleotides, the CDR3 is TGTGCCAGCATGAAGCGAGGGGGACCATCCAATCAGCCCCAGCATTTT.

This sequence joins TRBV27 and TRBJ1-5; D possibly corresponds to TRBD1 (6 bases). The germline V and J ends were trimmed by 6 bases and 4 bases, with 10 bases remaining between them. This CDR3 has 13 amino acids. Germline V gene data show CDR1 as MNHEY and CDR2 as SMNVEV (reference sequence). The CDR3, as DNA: TGTGCCAGCAGACCTCAGGGGAATCAGCCCCAGCATTTT. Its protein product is CASRPQGNQPQHF.

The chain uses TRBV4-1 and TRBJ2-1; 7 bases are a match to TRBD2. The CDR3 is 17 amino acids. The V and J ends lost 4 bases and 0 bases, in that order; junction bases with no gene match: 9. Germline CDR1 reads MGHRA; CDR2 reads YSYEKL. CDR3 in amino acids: CASSPPWRDYSYNEQFF. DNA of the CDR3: TGCGCCAGCAGCCCCCCGTGGAGGGACTACTCCTACAATGAGCAGTTCTTC.

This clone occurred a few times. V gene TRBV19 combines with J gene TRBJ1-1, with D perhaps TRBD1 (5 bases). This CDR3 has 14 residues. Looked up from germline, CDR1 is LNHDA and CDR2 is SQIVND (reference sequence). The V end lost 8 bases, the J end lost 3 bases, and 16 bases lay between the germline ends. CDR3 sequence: CASRQNFGDTEAFF. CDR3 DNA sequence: TGTGCCAGTCGACAGAACTTTGGGGACACTGAAGCTTTCTTT.

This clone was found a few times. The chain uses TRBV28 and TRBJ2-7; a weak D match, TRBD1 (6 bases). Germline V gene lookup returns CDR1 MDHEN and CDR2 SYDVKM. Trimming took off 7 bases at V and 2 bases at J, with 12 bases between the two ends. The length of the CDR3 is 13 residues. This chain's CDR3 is CASNTGLPYEQYF. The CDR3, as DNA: TGTGCCAGCAATACAGGGCTCCCCTACGAGCAGTACTTC.

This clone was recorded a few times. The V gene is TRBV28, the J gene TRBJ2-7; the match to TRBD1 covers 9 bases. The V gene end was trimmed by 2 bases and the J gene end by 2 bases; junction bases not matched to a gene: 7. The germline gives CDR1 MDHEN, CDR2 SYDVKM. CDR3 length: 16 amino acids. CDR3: CASSLAWGQGTYEQYF. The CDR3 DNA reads TGTGCCAGCAGTTTAGCCTGGGGACAGGGAACCTACGAGCAGTACTTC.

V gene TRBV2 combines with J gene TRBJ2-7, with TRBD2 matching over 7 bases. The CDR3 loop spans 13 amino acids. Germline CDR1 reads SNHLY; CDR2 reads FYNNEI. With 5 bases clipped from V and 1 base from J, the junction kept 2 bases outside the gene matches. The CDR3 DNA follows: TGTGCCAGCAGTTGGACTAGTTCCTACGAGCAGTACTTC. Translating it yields CASSWTSSYEQYF.

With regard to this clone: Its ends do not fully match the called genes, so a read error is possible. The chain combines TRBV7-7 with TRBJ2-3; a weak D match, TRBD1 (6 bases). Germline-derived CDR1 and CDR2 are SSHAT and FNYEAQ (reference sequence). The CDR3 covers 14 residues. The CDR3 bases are TGTGCTAGCAGCTTAGTGCCAGGGGACGGTGAGCGGTATTTT. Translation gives CASSLVPGDGERYF.

The CDR3 nucleotides are TGTGCCAGCAGCATCGGGTTGGACATTGGCTACACCTTC. Its protein is CASSIGLDIGYTF. The J gene is TRBJ1-2, the V gene TRBV4-2; maybe TRBD1 (5 bases). V gave up 5 bases and J gave up 7 bases, with 14 bases separating them. The CDR3 covers 13 residues. From germline, CDR1 is LGHNA and CDR2 YNFKEQ.

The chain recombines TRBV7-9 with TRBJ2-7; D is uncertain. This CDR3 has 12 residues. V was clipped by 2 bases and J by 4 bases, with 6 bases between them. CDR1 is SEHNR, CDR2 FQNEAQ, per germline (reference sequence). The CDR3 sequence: CASSLMSYEQYF. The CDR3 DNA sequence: TGTGCCAGCAGCTTAATGAGTTACGAGCAGTACTTC.

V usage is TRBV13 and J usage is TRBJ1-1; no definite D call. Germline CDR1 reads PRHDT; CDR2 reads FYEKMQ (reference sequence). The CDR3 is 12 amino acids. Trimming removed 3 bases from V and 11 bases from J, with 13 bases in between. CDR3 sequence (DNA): TGTGCCAGCAGCTTGGTAGGTCGGGAGGCTTTCTTT. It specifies CASSLVGREAFF.

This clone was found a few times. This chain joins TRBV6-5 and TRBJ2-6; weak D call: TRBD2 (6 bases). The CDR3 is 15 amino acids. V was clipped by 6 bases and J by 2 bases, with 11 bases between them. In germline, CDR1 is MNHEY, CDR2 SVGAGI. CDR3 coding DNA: TGTGCCAGCAGCCTCCGCGGGGCTGGGGCCAACGTCCTGACTTTC. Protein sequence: CASSLRGAGANVLTF.

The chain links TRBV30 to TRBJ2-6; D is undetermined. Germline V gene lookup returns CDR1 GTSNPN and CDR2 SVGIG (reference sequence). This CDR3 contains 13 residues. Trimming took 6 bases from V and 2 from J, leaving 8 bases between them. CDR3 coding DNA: TGTGCCTGTGACACTGCTGGGGCCAACGTCCTGACTTTC. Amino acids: CACDTAGANVLTF. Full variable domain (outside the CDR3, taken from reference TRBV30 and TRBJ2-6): SQTIHQWPATLVQPVGSPLSLECTVEGTSNPNLYWYRQAAGRGLQLLFYSVGIGQISSEVPQNLSASRPQDRQFILSSKKLLLSDSGFYLCACDTAGANVLTFGAGSRLTVL.

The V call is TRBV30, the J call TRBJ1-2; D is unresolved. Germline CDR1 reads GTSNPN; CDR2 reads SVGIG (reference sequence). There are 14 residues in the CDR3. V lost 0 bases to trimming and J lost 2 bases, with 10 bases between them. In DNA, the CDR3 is TGTGCCTGGAGTGTACTGGTAGAGAACTATGGCTACACCTTC. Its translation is CAWSVLVENYGYTF.

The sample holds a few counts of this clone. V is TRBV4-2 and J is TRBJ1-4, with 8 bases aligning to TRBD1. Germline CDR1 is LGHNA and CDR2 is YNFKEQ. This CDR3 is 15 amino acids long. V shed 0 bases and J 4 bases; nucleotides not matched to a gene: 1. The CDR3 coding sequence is TGTGCCAGCAGCCAAGAACAGGGGGTTAATGAAAAACTGTTTTTT. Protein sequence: CASSQEQGVNEKLFF.

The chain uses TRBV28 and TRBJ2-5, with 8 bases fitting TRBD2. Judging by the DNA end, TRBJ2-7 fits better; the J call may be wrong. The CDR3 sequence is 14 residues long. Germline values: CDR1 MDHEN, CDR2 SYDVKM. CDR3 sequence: CASSSGLAGSEQYF. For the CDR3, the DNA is TGTGCCAGCAGTTCCGGACTAGCCGGGAGCGAGCAGTACTTC.

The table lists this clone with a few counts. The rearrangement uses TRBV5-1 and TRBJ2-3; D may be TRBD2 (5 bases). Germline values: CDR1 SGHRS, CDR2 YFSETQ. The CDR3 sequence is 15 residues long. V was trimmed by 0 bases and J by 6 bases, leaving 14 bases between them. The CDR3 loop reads CASSLVRASFDTQYF. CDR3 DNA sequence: TGCGCCAGCAGCTTGGTTAGGGCTAGCTTCGATACGCAGTATTTT.

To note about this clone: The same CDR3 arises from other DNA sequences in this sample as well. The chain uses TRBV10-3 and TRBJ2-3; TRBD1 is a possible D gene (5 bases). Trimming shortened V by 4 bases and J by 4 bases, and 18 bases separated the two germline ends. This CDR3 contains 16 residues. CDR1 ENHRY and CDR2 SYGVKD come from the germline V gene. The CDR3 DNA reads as TGTGCCATCAGTGTTTCCCTACCCCAGGGCCCAGATACGCAGTATTTT. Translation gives CAISVSLPQGPDTQYF.

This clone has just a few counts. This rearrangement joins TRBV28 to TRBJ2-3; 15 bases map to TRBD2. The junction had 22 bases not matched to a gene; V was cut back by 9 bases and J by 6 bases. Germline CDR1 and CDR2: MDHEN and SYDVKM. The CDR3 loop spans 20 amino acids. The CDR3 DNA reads TGTGCCAGTACTAAGCAGTTTATACGGACTAGCGGGAGGGCCTTGGATACGCAGTATTTT. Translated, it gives CASTKQFIRTSGRALDTQYF.

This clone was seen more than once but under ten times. The DNA for the CDR3 is TGTGCCAGCAGACAACAGAACTATGGCTACACCTTC. It translates to CASRQQNYGYTF. The chain has TRBV25-1 and TRBJ1-2, with unresolved D. V was shortened by 6 bases and J by 2 bases, with 7 bases between the two germline ends. This CDR3 has 12 residues. Germline CDR1 reads MGHDK; CDR2 reads SYGVNS.

The CDR3 DNA sequence: TGTGCCAGCAGCTTAGGGCCGTTCCACAATGAGCAGTTCTTC. This translates into CASSLGPFHNEQFF. V is TRBV27 and J is TRBJ2-1; D gene ambiguous. V lost 6 bases and J 5 bases, leaving 14 bases between the germline ends. The CDR3 contains 14 residues. The germline V gene has CDR1 MNHEY and CDR2 SMNVEV (reference sequence).

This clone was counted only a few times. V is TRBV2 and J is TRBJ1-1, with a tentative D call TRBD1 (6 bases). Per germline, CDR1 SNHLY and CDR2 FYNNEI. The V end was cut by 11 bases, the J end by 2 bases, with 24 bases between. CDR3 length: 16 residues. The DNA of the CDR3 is TGTGCCCGCGAAAAACAAGGGGGATTTATCAACACTGAAGCTTTCTTT. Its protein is CAREKQGGFINTEAFF.

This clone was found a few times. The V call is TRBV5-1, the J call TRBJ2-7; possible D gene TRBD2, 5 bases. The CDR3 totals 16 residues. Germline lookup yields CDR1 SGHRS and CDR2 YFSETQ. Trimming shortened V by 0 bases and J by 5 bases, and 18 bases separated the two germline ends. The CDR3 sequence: CASSLDRTSASDEQYF. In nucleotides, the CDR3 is TGCGCCAGCAGCTTGGACCGGACTTCAGCGTCGGACGAGCAGTACTTC.